Listed here are 22 T cell receptor beta chains from one sample, sequenced in a study of T-cell memory formation after mild COVID-19. Each CDR3 protein gets one entry after TCRdb re-called the 5' RACE reads with MiXCR. Here the sample spans a few hundred thousand distinct CDR3 sequences, roughly 20% being singletons. The sequencing sample was made of PBMCs or a T cell subset sorted from them (not recorded which). These receptor sequences come from an adult woman who had mild COVID-19 (a few samples of this study predate the infection). Cell type and time point are not known.

The chain uses TRBV5-6 and TRBJ1-2; D is uncertain. In germline, CDR1 is SGHDT, CDR2 YYEEEE. Trimming left V 0 bases short and J 8 bases short, with 17 bases between. This CDR3 comprises 15 residues. As DNA, the CDR3 is TGTGCCAGCAGCTTGGGAGCCGGGCCCCAGGAAGGCTACACCTTC. This codes for CASSLGAGPQEGYTF.

This clonotype was found a few times. The V call is TRBV7-2, the J call TRBJ1-1, with 9 bases aligning to TRBD1. The CDR3 runs to 15 residues. The J segment lost 0 bases and the V segment lost 4 bases, leaving 3 bases of the junction unmatched. The V gene's germline CDR1 is SGHTA and CDR2 FQGNSA. CDR3 coding DNA: TGTGCCAGCAGCTCAAGGACAGGGGTGAACACTGAAGCTTTCTTT. Encoded protein: CASSSRTGVNTEAFF.

This clonotype was observed a few times. The chain recombines TRBV7-2 with TRBJ1-5; D is unclear. V lost 1 base, J lost 9 bases, and 13 bases lay in between. CDR3 length: 14 residues. Germline CDR1 is SGHTA and CDR2 is FQGNSA. CDR3 in DNA: TGTGCCAGCAGCTTAGACGGCACCTTGGGGCCCCAGCATTTT. It is translated as CASSLDGTLGPQHF.

CDR3 sequence reads: CASSYRSPVFENIQYF. The CDR3 nucleotides are TGTGCCAGCAGTTACAGGTCTCCGGTTTTCGAAAACATTCAGTACTTC. The chain couples TRBV6-5 to TRBJ2-4; unclear D gene. Germline V CDR1 and CDR2: MNHEY, SVGAGI. The CDR3 covers 16 residues. V gave up 2 bases and J gave up 5 bases, with 16 bases separating them.

The chain uses TRBV5-4 and TRBJ1-2, with a possible D match to TRBD1 (6 bases). Deletions cut 4 bases from V and 2 bases from J, with 15 bases between. Germline lookup yields CDR1 SGHNT and CDR2 YYREEE (reference sequence). CDR3 length: 15 residues. CDR3: CASSILDSPNYGYTF. Written as DNA, the CDR3 is TGTGCCAGCAGCATCCTGGACAGTCCGAACTATGGCTACACCTTC.

This clonotype was seen only a few times. The V gene is TRBV6-2 or TRBV6-3, the J gene TRBJ2-7; 7 bases are a match to TRBD2. V lost 4 bases and J lost 1; bases outside the gene matches: 4. CDR3 length equals 14 residues. Germline lookup yields CDR1 MNHEY and CDR2 SVGEGT. The CDR3 loop is CASSSGTKSYEQYF. The CDR3 coding sequence is TGTGCCAGCAGTTCCGGGACTAAGTCCTACGAGCAGTACTTC.

The V gene is TRBV9, the J gene TRBJ2-1, with TRBD1 as a possible D gene (5 bases). Germline V gives CDR1 SGDLS, CDR2 YYNGEE. V lost 0 bases and J lost 8, with 15 bases in between. This CDR3 has 15 amino acids. The CDR3: CASSVVGQGRDEQFF. The DNA for the CDR3 is TGTGCCAGCAGCGTAGTAGGGCAGGGTCGGGATGAGCAGTTCTTC.

This chain uses TRBV6-2 or TRBV6-3 with TRBJ2-1; 14 bases agree with TRBD2. The V gene end was trimmed by 6 bases and the J gene end by 0 bases; junction bases not matched to a gene: 13. This CDR3 spans 20 amino acids. The germline V gene encodes CDR1 MNHEY and CDR2 SVGEGT. The CDR3 DNA reads TGTGCCAGCAGCCGTCCGGCGGGACTAGCGGGAGTAAACTCCTACAATGAGCAGTTCTTC. Its protein product is CASSRPAGLAGVNSYNEQFF.

The V gene is TRBV6-6, the J gene TRBJ2-3; 9 nucleotides agree with TRBD2. With 4 bases clipped from V and 0 bases from J, the junction kept 5 bases outside the gene matches. Germline V CDR1 and CDR2: MNHNY, SVGAGI (reference sequence). This CDR3 is 16 amino acids long. CDR3 loop: CASSFRTSESTDTQYF. CDR3 DNA: TGTGCCAGCAGTTTCAGGACTAGCGAGAGCACAGATACGCAGTATTTT.

The chain couples TRBV4-1 to TRBJ2-3; D not resolved. V was trimmed by 1 base and J by 6 bases, leaving 8 bases between them. Looked up from germline, CDR1 is MGHRA and CDR2 is YSYEKL. The CDR3 is 13 residues long. The CDR3 protein is CASSQGQEDTQYF. The CDR3 nucleotides are TGCGCCAGCAGCCAAGGTCAGGAGGATACGCAGTATTTT.

This clonotype showed up just once. This chain links TRBV20-1 with TRBJ2-7, with D possibly matching TRBD2 (6 bases). CDR1 and CDR2 from the germline V gene are DFQATT and SNEGSKA (reference sequence). This CDR3 region has 14 residues. Trimming took 1 base from V and 1 from J, leaving 11 bases between them. This chain's CDR3 is CSARGLRESYEQYF. The CDR3 bases are TGCAGTGCTAGAGGGTTGCGGGAATCCTACGAGCAGTACTTC.

This chain uses TRBV30 with TRBJ2-1; 14 bases align to TRBD2. Trimming removed 4 bases from V and 10 bases from J; junction bases left unmatched: 9. Germline CDR1 reads GTSNPN; CDR2 reads SVGIG (reference sequence). This CDR3 has 15 residues. The CDR3 loop reads CAWNGTSGSTGEQFF. For the CDR3, the DNA is TGTGCCTGGAACGGGACTAGCGGGAGTACCGGGGAGCAGTTCTTC.

The chain combines TRBV12-3 or TRBV12-4 with TRBJ2-7, with 9 bases identical to TRBD2. The V gene end was trimmed by 5 bases and the J gene end by 2 bases; junction bases not matched to a gene: 7. The CDR3 covers 15 residues. This CDR3 is CASSVTSGYAYEQYF. The CDR3 DNA reads TGTGCCAGCAGTGTGACTAGCGGTTACGCCTACGAGCAGTACTTC.

Here the CDR3 reads CASGEQLNTEAFF. The CDR3 DNA is TGTGCCAGCGGAGAACAGCTGAACACTGAAGCTTTCTTT. The chain links TRBV2 to TRBJ1-1; D not certain. Germline-derived CDR1 and CDR2 are SNHLY and FYNNEI. This CDR3 has 13 residues. Trimming removed 8 bases from V and 0 bases from J, with 10 bases in between.

This clonotype was seen only a few times. The chain has TRBV5-6 and TRBJ2-7; a weak D match, TRBD1 (6 bases). V was shortened by 5 bases and J by 3 bases, with 12 bases between the two germline ends. This CDR3 is built from 13 residues. Germline V gene sequence: CDR1 SGHDT, CDR2 YYEEEE. CDR3 in amino acids: CASSEDRLYEQYF. CDR3 bases: TGTGCCAGCAGTGAAGACAGGCTCTACGAGCAGTACTTC.

This clonotype was found a few times. V usage is TRBV3-1 and J usage is TRBJ2-3; possibly TRBD2 for D (5 bases). Germline CDR1 reads LGHDT; CDR2 reads YNNKEL (reference sequence). V lost 3 bases, J lost 2 bases, and 12 bases lay in between. The length of the CDR3 is 15 residues. This chain's CDR3 is CASSQRAPSTDTQYF. The CDR3 coding sequence is TGTGCCAGCAGCCAGCGGGCTCCCTCCACAGATACGCAGTATTTT.

This rearrangement joins TRBV11-2 to TRBJ2-1; no clear D gene. V lost 4 bases and J lost 6, with 10 bases in between. The CDR3 has 13 residues. Germline V CDR1 and CDR2: SGHAT, FQNNGV. The CDR3 DNA reads as TGTGCCAGCAGCTCGAAGAGAATCAATGAGCAGTTCTTC. Amino acid sequence: CASSSKRINEQFF.

The sample holds a few counts of this clonotype. This rearrangement joins TRBV6-5 to TRBJ2-3, with D perhaps matching TRBD2 (6 bases). V was cut by 2 bases and J by 1 base, with 10 bases left in between. Germline CDR1 reads MNHEY; CDR2 reads SVGAGI. CDR3 length equals 15 residues. The CDR3 spells CASSYMRGRTDTQYF. Here the CDR3 DNA reads TGTGCCAGCAGTTACATGCGGGGCCGCACAGATACGCAGTATTTT.

This clonotype was seen a handful of times. This chain links TRBV29-1 with TRBJ2-6, with 7 bases identical to TRBD1. CDR1 is SQVTM and CDR2 is ANQGSEA in the germline V gene. CDR3 size: 14 residues. After removal of 5 bases from V and 2 bases from J, the junction contained 3 bases not matched to a gene. Written as DNA, the CDR3 is TGCAGCGTTACAGGGACAGCTGGGGCCAACGTCCTGACTTTC. Translation: CSVTGTAGANVLTF.

V gene TRBV11-2 combines with J gene TRBJ2-1; D might be TRBD2 (7 bases). The CDR3 consists of 15 residues. The V end was cut by 3 bases, the J end by 4 bases, with 13 bases between. Per the germline V gene, CDR1 is SGHAT and CDR2 is FQNNGV. The CDR3 loop is CASSLGGGLYNEQFF. CDR3 in DNA: TGTGCCAGCAGCTTGGGAGGGGGACTGTACAATGAGCAGTTCTTC.

This clonotype occurred a few times. The V call is TRBV30, the J call TRBJ1-5, with 7 bases fitting TRBD1. Germline V gives CDR1 GTSNPN, CDR2 SVGIG (reference sequence). The CDR3 spans 15 residues. J gave up 2 bases and V 1 base, and 5 bases lay outside the gene matches. The CDR3 region has the DNA TGTGCCTGGAGTGGGGGGCAGGGGGGCAATCAGCCCCAGCATTTT. This encodes CAWSGGQGGNQPQHF.

This clonotype was seen only a few times. The rearrangement links TRBV6-5 to TRBJ2-1; 7 bases agree with TRBD1. The CDR3 has 12 residues. Germline V gene sequence: CDR1 MNHEY, CDR2 SVGAGI. V trimming: 6 bases; J trimming: 10 bases; junction bases outside the gene matches: 6. In nucleotides, the CDR3 is TGTGCCAGCAGCGACAGGGTTGGGGAGCAGTTCTTC. Its protein product is CASSDRVGEQFF.